This T cell receptor beta chain is drawn from a study of cytomegalovirus exposure and HLA in healthy donors. About the study: Both the 120 or so validation repertoires and the approximately 700 first-cohort repertoires used the same platform, as reported by a later analysis. General study results and limits: The study flagged approximately 180 TCR beta chains as cytomegalovirus-associated. Reports described diagnosis of cytomegalovirus status by the classifier as highly specific and sensitive.

Notes on this clone: The antigen is not known.

The assay was immunoSEQ multiplex PCR, and TCRdb's table has in-frame clones only and misses some. The table has about 260,000 clones, 90% seen once. CDR1 is SGHTA, CDR2 FQGNSA, per germline. CDR3 length: 12 amino acids. The V gene lost 0 bases and the J gene lost 7 bases, with 5 bases spanning the gap. The approximately 130-subject validation cohort, separate from the approximately 670-subject first cohort, included the donors. The sequenced sample was PBMCs. The chain recombines TRBV7-2 with TRBJ2-3; D remains unclear. The sequence was obtained from a woman in her thirties in good health and CMV-seronegative. DNA for the CDR3: TGTGCCAGCAGCTTAGCGCGAAATACGCAGTATTTT. Amino acid sequence: CASSLARNTQYF.